This entry lists 26 T cell receptor beta chains sequenced from one sample in a study of T cell repertoires in cytomegalovirus infection. TCRdb called the reads again in MiXCR, with one record for every CDR3 protein. The data contain some 680,000 distinct CDR3 sequences, 35% of them singletons. The sample taken for sequencing was PBMCs. The receptors come from a human donor in good health (CMV status not recorded). Some clones in this sample may be carry-over from other donors' samples.

The table lists this clonotype with many counts. The chain couples TRBV7-8 to TRBJ1-4; 7 nucleotides match TRBD1. The J segment lost 4 bases and the V segment lost 4 bases, leaving 3 bases of the junction unmatched. Germline V gives CDR1 SGHVS, CDR2 FQNEAQ. The CDR3 loop spans 14 amino acids. The CDR3 spells CASSSTGFNEKLFF. The CDR3, as DNA: TGTGCCAGCAGCTCGACAGGGTTTAATGAAAAACTGTTTTTT. The full variable domain, in which reference TRBV7-8 and TRBJ1-4 provide the parts outside the CDR3, is GAGVSQSPRYKVAKRGQDVALRCDPISGHVSLFWYQQALGQGPEFLTYFQNEAQLDKSGLPSDRFFAERPEGSVSTLKIQRTQQEDSAVYLCASSSTGFNEKLFFGSGTQLSVL.

As DNA, the CDR3 is TGTGCCAGCAGTTTTTTAACAGGGAGCTACGAGCAGTACTTC. Residues: CASSFLTGSYEQYF. J is TRBJ2-7 and V is TRBV27; weak D call: TRBD1 (6 bases). V lost 3 bases to trimming and J lost 3 bases, with 12 bases between them. Germline values: CDR1 MNHEY, CDR2 SMNVEV (reference sequence). This CDR3 comprises 14 residues.

This clonotype was seen many times. V is TRBV7-6 and J is TRBJ2-5; 16 bases agree with TRBD2. V lost 5 bases, J lost 1 base, and 4 bases stayed unmatched. This CDR3 is 17 amino acids long. Germline V lookup: CDR1 SGHVS, CDR2 FNYEAQ. This CDR3 is CASSPGLAGGFQETQYF. The CDR3 nucleotides read TGTGCCAGCAGCCCGGGACTAGCGGGAGGGTTCCAAGAGACCCAGTACTTC. The entire variable domain, with the rest obtained from reference TRBV7-6 and TRBJ2-5, is as follows: GAGVSQSPRYKVTKRGQDVALRCDPISGHVSLYWYRQALGQGPEFLTYFNYEAQQDKSGLPNDRFSAERPEGSISTLTIQRTEQRDSAMYRCASSPGLAGGFQETQYFGPGTRLLVL.

This clonotype was observed a handful of times. V and J are TRBV12-3 or TRBV12-4 and TRBJ2-7, with 10 bases matching TRBD2. The CDR3 length is 15 residues. V shed 4 bases and J 0 bases; nucleotides not matched to a gene: 3. CDR3 bases: TGTGCCAGCAGTTCCGAGCGGGAGGGCTCCTACGAGCAGTACTTC. Translation: CASSSEREGSYEQYF.

The V call is TRBV12-3 or TRBV12-4, the J call TRBJ2-1; 8 nucleotides agree with TRBD2. The CDR3 loop spans 14 amino acids. V lost 6 bases, J lost 9 bases, and 10 bases stayed unmatched. This chain's CDR3 is CASREKSGSGEQFF. CDR3 bases: TGTGCCAGCAGGGAAAAAAGCGGGAGTGGTGAGCAGTTCTTC.

This rearrangement joins TRBV12-3 or TRBV12-4 to TRBJ2-7; 7 nucleotides align to TRBD1. V dropped 6 bases and J dropped 0; count of bases not matched to a gene: 8. The length of the CDR3 is 15 residues. Written as DNA, the CDR3 is TGTGCCAGCAGGCCGGCCCGGGACAGCTCCTACGAGCAGTACTTC. Protein: CASRPARDSSYEQYF.

This clonotype was found many times. The rearrangement links TRBV7-2 to TRBJ2-5; TRBD2 matches 8 bases. Germline CDR1 reads SGHTA; CDR2 reads FQGNSA. V lost 8 bases, J lost 5 bases, and 7 bases stayed unmatched. This CDR3 has 13 amino acids. The CDR3, as DNA: TGTGCCAGCTGCTCGGGGGGGCAGGAGACCCAGTACTTC. Its translation: CASCSGGQETQYF.

This chain connects TRBV6-5 to TRBJ1-1; 7 bases line up with TRBD1. Looked up from germline, CDR1 is MNHEY and CDR2 is SVGAGI. V trimming: 5 bases; J trimming: 2 bases; junction bases outside the gene matches: 14. CDR3 length equals 17 residues. The DNA of the CDR3 is TGTGCCAGCAGTAGTTACAGGGGCATTCTCTTCAACACTGAAGCTTTCTTT. Its protein product is CASSSYRGILFNTEAFF.

The V call is TRBV7-2, the J call TRBJ2-1; D gene ambiguous. V lost 6 bases, J lost 6 bases, and 6 bases lay in between. The CDR3 runs 11 residues. Germline loops: CDR1 SGHTA, CDR2 FQGNSA. Written as DNA, the CDR3 is TGTGCCAGCAGATACACCAATGAGCAGTTCTTC. Amino acid sequence: CASRYTNEQFF.

The chain is built from TRBV29-1 and TRBJ2-3; 9 bases align to TRBD1. The V gene's germline CDR1 is SQVTM and CDR2 ANQGSEA. J was trimmed by 1 base and V by 4 bases; bases with no gene match: 3. CDR3 length: 14 residues. Here the CDR3 reads CSVGRTGGTDTQYF. For the CDR3, the DNA is TGCAGCGTTGGGAGGACAGGGGGCACAGATACGCAGTATTTT.

Turning to this clonotype: This may come from a read error, since a much larger clone is one base off. The V gene is TRBV6-1, the J gene TRBJ1-5; D unclear. Per germline, CDR1 MNHNS and CDR2 SASEGT. V was pared by 7 bases and J by 4 bases, with 11 bases between. CDR3 size: 13 residues. The CDR3 nucleotides are TGTGCCAGCATTGAGAGGGAGAATCAGCCCCAGCATTTT. Protein product: CASIERENQPQHF.

This clonotype was observed at least ten times. The chain couples TRBV7-2 to TRBJ1-1, with 8 bases fitting TRBD1. Germline trimming cut 6 bases from V and 6 bases from J; bases unmatched to any gene: 12. The CDR3 length is 15 residues. CDR1 and CDR2 from the germline V gene are SGHTA and FQGNSA. CDR3 nucleotide sequence: TGTGCCAGCAGTACGGACAGGGCAGAGGTGGCTGAAGCTTTCTTT. The encoded protein is CASSTDRAEVAEAFF.

This clonotype was counted a few times. The rearrangement joins TRBV7-9 to TRBJ1-1; 8 positions agree with TRBD1. CDR1 SEHNR and CDR2 FQNEAQ come from the germline V gene (reference sequence). The CDR3 has 14 residues. Trimming at V came to 5 bases and at J to 5 bases, leaving 7 bases not matched to a gene. The CDR3 DNA sequence: TGTGCCAGCAGCGAGGACAGGGAAGGGACTGAAGCTTTCTTT. Protein sequence: CASSEDREGTEAFF.

This rearrangement joins TRBV7-8 to TRBJ2-3, with a tentative D call TRBD2 (5 bases). V gave up 5 bases and J gave up 7 bases, with 28 bases separating them. The CDR3 has 18 amino acids. CDR1 and CDR2 from the germline V gene are SGHVS and FQNEAQ. CDR3 sequence reads: CASSLRMAGLNNLYTQYF. The CDR3 DNA follows: TGTGCCAGCAGCCTCAGGATGGCGGGTCTCAATAATCTGTATACGCAGTATTTT.

The genes are TRBV19 and TRBJ2-1, with a possible D match to TRBD2 (5 bases). The CDR3 extends over 13 amino acids. Germline CDR1 LNHDA, CDR2 SQIVND (reference sequence). The V end lost 4 bases, the J end lost 6 bases, and 10 bases lay between the germline ends. CDR3 loop: CASSSLASNEQFF. The CDR3, as DNA: TGTGCCAGTAGTAGTCTAGCTAGCAATGAGCAGTTCTTC.

This clonotype was found a few times. The DNA for the CDR3 is TGTGCCAGCAGTTTCGGGGACGGGCCAGTCACAGATACGCAGTATTTT. Residues: CASSFGDGPVTDTQYF. This sequence joins TRBV28 and TRBJ2-3; D might be TRBD1 or TRBD2, each matching 5 bases. Per the germline V gene, CDR1 is MDHEN and CDR2 is SYDVKM. V shed 3 bases and J shed 2 bases, with 15 bases lying between them. The CDR3 spans 16 residues.

This rearrangement joins TRBV19 to TRBJ1-2; D is undetermined. This CDR3 has 13 residues. V gave up 6 bases and J gave up 2 bases, with 10 bases separating them. CDR1 LNHDA and CDR2 SQIVND come from the germline V gene (reference sequence). The CDR3 sequence is CASRRTLNYGYTF. The CDR3 coding sequence is TGTGCCAGTAGAAGGACCCTAAACTATGGCTACACCTTC.

The rearrangement joins TRBV10-3 to TRBJ1-6; tentative D call: TRBD1 (5 bases). Trimming shortened V by 7 bases and J by 8 bases, and 21 bases separated the two germline ends. The CDR3 extends over 16 amino acids. Per germline, CDR1 ENHRY and CDR2 SYGVKD. CDR3 nucleotides: TGTGCCATCAAAGACAGCACCGGGAGTAATGATTCACCCCTCCACTTT. It is translated as CAIKDSTGSNDSPLHF.

The rearrangement links TRBV7-2 to TRBJ2-1; 8 bases match TRBD2. V trimming: 7 bases; J trimming: 1 base; junction bases outside the gene matches: 15. Per the germline V gene, CDR1 is SGHTA and CDR2 is FQGNSA. CDR3 size: 18 residues. This CDR3 reads CASTTLGAGGTSYNEQFF. The CDR3 DNA reads as TGTGCCAGCACCACTCTCGGTGCGGGAGGCACGTCCTACAATGAGCAGTTCTTC. Full variable domain (rest looked up from reference TRBV7-2 and TRBJ2-1): GAGVSQSPSNKVTEKGKDVELRCDPISGHTALYWYRQSLGQGLEFLIYFQGNSAPDKSGLPSDRFSAERTGGSVSTLTIQRTQQEDSAVYLCASTTLGAGGTSYNEQFFGPGTRLTVL.

This clonotype was seen at least ten times. The chain joins TRBV11-1 to TRBJ2-7; TRBD1 matches 10 bases. Germline CDR1 and CDR2: SGHAT and FQDESV (reference sequence). V dropped 6 bases and J dropped 3; count of bases not matched to a gene: 11. There are 16 residues in the CDR3. The CDR3 bases are TGTGCCAGCAGACACCCTCCGGGACAGGGGAACTACGAGCAGTACTTC. Translated: CASRHPPGQGNYEQYF.

A few counts support this clonotype. The chain employs TRBV28 and TRBJ1-5; D unresolved. Germline values: CDR1 MDHEN, CDR2 SYDVKM. The CDR3 length is 13 residues. Trimming took 7 bases from V and 4 from J, leaving 11 bases between them. CDR3 amino acids: CASKAGPNQPQHF. Written as DNA, the CDR3 is TGTGCCAGCAAGGCAGGACCGAATCAGCCCCAGCATTTT. Full variable domain (rest looked up from reference TRBV28 and TRBJ1-5): DVKVTQSSRYLVKRTGEKVFLECVQDMDHENMFWYRQDPGLGLRLIYFSYDVKMKEKGDIPEGYSVSREKKERFSLILESASTNQTSMYLCASKAGPNQPQHFGDGTRLSIL.

The chain joins TRBV28 to TRBJ2-7; possibly TRBD1 or TRBD2 for D (5 bases each). With 6 bases removed from V and 1 base from J, the gap between germline ends came to 10 bases. The CDR3 is 13 amino acids. Germline CDR1 and CDR2: MDHEN and SYDVKM. CDR3 in amino acids: CASRGDGSYEQYF. The CDR3 nucleotides are TGTGCCAGCAGGGGGGACGGATCCTACGAGCAGTACTTC.

In this sample, this clonotype turned up a few times. The chain carries TRBV2 and TRBJ2-3, with 9 nucleotides matching TRBD1. Trimming removed 4 bases from V and 4 bases from J; junction bases left unmatched: 3. The CDR3 has 14 residues. CDR1 and CDR2 from the germline V gene are SNHLY and FYNNEI. CDR3 DNA: TGTGCCAGCAGTGTCTACAGGGGGCCAGATACGCAGTATTTT. Translation gives CASSVYRGPDTQYF. Supplemented by reference TRBV2 and TRBJ2-3, the full variable domain reads EPEVTQTPSHQVTQMGQEVILRCVPISNHLYFYWYRQILGQKVEFLVSFYNNEISEKSEIFDDQFSVERPDGSNFTLKIRSTKLEDSAMYFCASSVYRGPDTQYFGPGTRLTVL.

This clonotype was detected a few times. The chain employs TRBV7-2 and TRBJ1-4; 8 bases fit TRBD1. V was pared by 5 bases and J by 7 bases, with 15 bases of the junction left unmatched. The germline gives CDR1 SGHTA, CDR2 FQGNSA. The CDR3 spans 17 residues. The CDR3 loop is CASSPMDRAAGGEKLFF. For the CDR3, the DNA is TGTGCCAGCAGCCCTATGGACAGGGCCGCCGGGGGTGAAAAACTGTTTTTT.

On this clonotype: A much larger clone is a single base away; this may be a read error. The chain links TRBV28 to TRBJ1-2; D might be TRBD1 (6 bases). Germline lookup yields CDR1 MDHEN and CDR2 SYDVKM. The CDR3 totals 14 residues. Trimming cost V 5 bases and J 3 bases, with 13 bases left between them. DNA of the CDR3: TGTGCCAGCAGTCTTGGACAGCCCTACTATGGCTACACCTTC. Its protein product is CASSLGQPYYGYTF.

The DNA for the CDR3 is TGCGCCAGCAGCCAAGATAGAAGGAGCGGGGCTAGCACAGATACGCAGTATTTT. Its translation is CASSQDRRSGASTDTQYF. The genes are TRBV4-1 and TRBJ2-3; TRBD2 aligns across 7 bases. The germline V gene has CDR1 MGHRA and CDR2 YSYEKL. V lost 0 bases to trimming and J lost 0 bases; unmatched junction nucleotides: 9. The length of the CDR3 is 18 residues.